This record looks at one T cell receptor beta chain sequence and its context. Its antigen is unidentified. The sample comes from a study of shared clonotypes between healthy human individuals. CD8 cells classed as naive were CD45RO-negative and positively selected for CCR7, excluding terminally differentiated effector memory CD45RA+ cells. Findings and caveats of the study: Specimens sampled were limited to blood, with tissue repertoires likely differing.

Deep was the level used in running the assay. Using approximately 200 ng DNA, 30,000 to 35,000 T cell genomes, the sorted-subset replicate PCRs were run. Sequenced by immunoSEQ multiplex PCR; TCRdb stores in-frame clones only, minus some. This sample has roughly 1,800,000 clones; roughly 94% occur once, and the top ten carry 1% to 1.5%. The sequenced sample was naive CD8+ T cells sorted from blood. The sequence was collected from a man between 18 and 29 years old in good health.

The CDR3 DNA is TGTGCCAGCAGGATTCAGTACTTC. This sequence encodes CASRIQYF. V usage is TRBV5-8 and J usage is TRBJ2-4; D gene uncertain. CDR3 size: 8 residues. Trimming removed 5 bases from V and 10 bases from J, with 1 base in between. Germline V gene sequence: CDR1 SGHTS, CDR2 YDEGEE.